Presented here are 10 T cell receptor beta chains from one specimen sequenced in a study of blood T cell repertoires in COVID-19. Using immunoSEQ multiplex PCR, the repertoire was profiled, and TCRdb retains in-frame clones only, with some absent. The sample carries some 300,000 clones, 70% to 90% recorded once. Sequencing was performed on peripheral blood. The source of these receptors is a woman aged 25 to 39 who had recovered from COVID-19.

The V gene is TRBV7-8, the J gene TRBJ1-1, with D tentatively TRBD1 (6 bases). The ends were cut back, 7 bases at V and 0 bases at J, with 12 bases in the middle. Germline V gene lookup returns CDR1 SGHVS and CDR2 FQNEAQ. CDR3 size: 14 residues. CDR3 amino acids: CASNRDGVNTEAFF. CDR3 sequence (DNA): TGTGCCAGCAACAGGGATGGGGTGAACACTGAAGCTTTCTTT.

V is TRBV7-2 and J is TRBJ2-5; TRBD2 aligns across 13 bases. The V segment lost 5 bases and the J segment 5 bases; nucleotides outside the gene matches: 5. The germline V gene encodes CDR1 SGHTA and CDR2 FQGNSA. CDR3 size: 15 residues. The CDR3 sequence is CASSLRLAGGETQYF. CDR3 in DNA: TGTGCCAGCAGCCTAAGACTAGCGGGGGGTGAGACCCAGTACTTC.

The table lists this clone with a few counts. The sample has other DNA sequences that encode this CDR3 too. The V gene is TRBV7-2, the J gene TRBJ2-1, with 11 bases lining up with TRBD2. V shed 2 bases and J 4 bases; nucleotides not matched to a gene: 1. The germline CDR1 and CDR2 sequences are SGHTA and FQGNSA. The length of the CDR3 is 15 residues. The CDR3 sequence is CASSLLAGGYNEQFF. CDR3 bases: TGTGCCAGCAGCTTACTAGCGGGGGGATACAATGAGCAGTTCTTC.

The chain links TRBV7-6 to TRBJ2-1; 7 bases line up with TRBD1. Germline V lookup: CDR1 SGHVS, CDR2 FNYEAQ. CDR3 length: 16 amino acids. Trimming took 5 bases from V and 5 from J; bases not matched to a gene: 12. The DNA for the CDR3 is TGTGCCAGCAGCAAAGGAGCTGGGGGACAGAACAATGAGCAGTTCTTC. It is translated as CASSKGAGGQNNEQFF. The full variable domain, its missing parts supplied by reference TRBV7-6 and TRBJ2-1, is GAGVSQSPRYKVTKRGQDVALRCDPISGHVSLYWYRQALGQGPEFLTYFNYEAQQDKSGLPNDRFSAERPEGSISTLTIQRTEQRDSAMYRCASSKGAGGQNNEQFFGPGTRLTVL.

This rearrangement joins TRBV27 to TRBJ2-5, with D hard to call. V was trimmed by 5 bases and J by 1 base, leaving 8 bases between them. The CDR3 has 13 amino acids. Germline-derived CDR1 and CDR2 are MNHEY and SMNVEV (reference sequence). The CDR3 sequence: CASSKRSQETQYF. CDR3 coding DNA: TGTGCCAGCAGTAAACGGAGCCAAGAGACCCAGTACTTC.

This clone occurred once. This rearrangement joins TRBV15 to TRBJ2-5, with D maybe TRBD2 (5 bases). Trimming shortened V by 1 base and J by 3 bases, and 12 bases separated the two germline ends. There are 15 residues in the CDR3. Germline assignment: CDR1 LNHNV and CDR2 YYDKDF (reference sequence). The CDR3 sequence: CATSRGTRDEETQYF. CDR3 bases: TGTGCCACCAGCAGAGGAACTCGGGATGAAGAGACCCAGTACTTC.

The chain's CDR3 is CASSLGGHSSYEQYF. The CDR3 region has the DNA TGTGCCAGCAGTTTGGGTGGACATAGCTCCTACGAGCAGTACTTC. The chain links TRBV28 to TRBJ2-7, with D possibly matching TRBD1 (5 bases). Between the trimmed V and J ends, which lost 3 bases and 0 bases, there was a span of 12 bases. This CDR3 has 15 residues. Germline lookup yields CDR1 MDHEN and CDR2 SYDVKM.

The CDR3 spells CASSQDKRGGNGYTF. The CDR3 region has the DNA TGCGCCAGCAGCCAAGATAAGCGGGGCGGGAATGGCTACACCTTC. This rearrangement joins TRBV4-3 to TRBJ1-2; tentatively, D is TRBD1 (5 bases). Between the trimmed V and J ends, which lost 0 bases and 6 bases, there was a span of 14 bases. CDR1 and CDR2 (germline): LGHNA, YSLEER. The CDR3 extends over 15 amino acids.

V gene TRBV7-8 combines with J gene TRBJ1-3; D may be TRBD1 (5 bases). CDR1 SGHVS and CDR2 FQNEAQ come from the germline V gene. The V end lost 4 bases, the J end lost 0 bases, and 10 bases lay between the germline ends. CDR3 length: 15 amino acids. The CDR3 nucleotides read TGTGCCAGCAGCTACTCGACAGTCTCTGGAAACACCATATATTTT. As protein: CASSYSTVSGNTIYF.

This clone came up once. The chain couples TRBV4-2 to TRBJ2-2, with 7 bases matching TRBD1. CDR1 and CDR2 (germline): LGHNA, YNFKEQ. CDR3 length equals 17 residues. V lost 4 bases, J lost 3 bases, and 11 bases stayed unmatched. The CDR3 nucleotides read TGTGCCAGCAGCCGACAGACAGGGAAGAGGCACACCGGGGAGCTGTTTTTT. Residues: CASSRQTGKRHTGELFF.